A single sample is the source of the 3 T cell receptor beta chains below, sequenced in a study of T-cell reconstitution after alpha-beta-depleted transplantation in children. Preparation of the TCRbeta library involved a method that used unique molecular identifiers. TCRdb re-analysed the PCR reads in MiXCR, keeping a single row per CDR3 protein. The data show around 450,000 distinct CDR3 sequences, with about 10% seen just once and about 2.1% held by the top ten. Sample: PBMCs, taken before TCRalphabeta/CD19-depleted stem cell transplant. All receptors derive from a child aged 2 to 10 with inherited bone marrow failure, due to receive a stem cell transplant.

Concerning this clonotype itself: A much larger clonotype is one base distant, so this may be a read error. The chain links TRBV29-1 to TRBJ1-1, with unresolved D. From germline, CDR1 is SQVTM and CDR2 ANQGSEA. The CDR3 has 15 residues. Here the CDR3 reads CSVVFMARVNTDAFF. Written as DNA, the CDR3 is TGCAGCGTTGTTTTTATGGCGAGGGTGAACACTGACGCTTTCTTT.

This clonotype was seen at least ten times. The chain recombines TRBV5-1 with TRBJ2-3, with 7 bases identical to TRBD1. The CDR3 loop spans 16 amino acids. The germline gives CDR1 SGHRS, CDR2 YFSETQ. V gave up 5 bases and J gave up 4 bases; unmatched junction bases: 13. CDR3 bases: TGCGCCAGCAGTCTTTCCCCAGCAACAGGGGCAGATACGCAGTATTTT. Its translation is CASSLSPATGADTQYF.

This clonotype was found many times. The chain recombines TRBV19 with TRBJ2-4, with D perhaps TRBD1 or TRBD2 (5 bases each). Germline V CDR1 and CDR2: LNHDA, SQIVND (reference sequence). V was pared by 3 bases and J by 8 bases, with 20 bases between. The CDR3 sequence is 16 residues long. The CDR3 spells CASSIRGVGGRDIQYF. Here the CDR3 DNA reads TGTGCCAGTAGTATTAGAGGGGTTGGGGGAAGAGACATTCAGTACTTC.